This TCR beta chain comes out of a study of blood T cell repertoires in COVID-19. Measured with immunoSEQ multiplex PCR; TCRdb has only the in-frame clones, and not every one. The sample carries about 190,000 clones, roughly 86% recorded once. This clonotype was obtained from a woman aged 35 to 49 in a cohort exposed to, infected with or recovered from COVID-19 (not recorded which). Input material: PBMCs or T cells enriched from blood (not recorded which).

CDR3 loop: CASSYFASGNTGELFF. Written as DNA, the CDR3 is TGTGCCAGCAGTTACTTTGCTAGCGGGAACACCGGGGAGCTGTTTTTT. V is TRBV6-2 or TRBV6-3 and J is TRBJ2-2, with 7 bases aligning to TRBD2. Losses at the gene ends were 1 base for V and 1 base for J; bases not matched to a gene: 3. The germline V gene encodes CDR1 MNHEY and CDR2 SVGEGT. This CDR3 comprises 16 residues.